The clone carrying this TCR beta chain was seen only a few times. In germline, CDR1 is DFQATT, CDR2 SNEGSKA (reference sequence). The CDR3 extends over 14 amino acids. With V trimmed by 5 bases and J by 1 base, 5 bases remained unmatched. Amplification of the TCR beta CDR3 regions used RNA transcripts (as template). After a first-round RT-PCR with HTBI primers, a second-round multiplex PCR was run. Each CDR3 protein is one row after TCRdb ran MiXCR on the multiplex PCR reads. The top ten hold 44% of the sample, which has about 740,000 distinct CDR3 sequences, 35% to 50% seen once. The source of the sample is a study of Graves' ophthalmopathy and Graves' hyperthyroidism.

This receptor was obtained from an adult man with Graves' ophthalmopathy. Sequencing input: peripheral blood. J is TRBJ1-5 and V is TRBV20-1; 7 nucleotides agree with TRBD1. DNA for the CDR3: TGCAGTGCTGACAGGGTTACGAGCAATCAGCCCCAGCATTTT. This sequence encodes CSADRVTSNQPQHF.